This entry concerns a single T cell receptor beta chain. This specimen belongs to a study of T-cell memory formation after mild COVID-19. The overall study: TCR clustering was largely donor specific.

Constant-segment-primed 5'RACE gave TCR alpha and TCR beta cDNA libraries with sample barcodes and UMIs. Via MiXCR, TCRdb re-called the 5' RACE reads, giving one row per CDR3 protein. The table lists 150,000 to 200,000 distinct CDR3 sequences, roughly 28% of them singletons. The junction had 10 bases not matched to a gene; V was cut back by 5 bases and J by 0 bases. Germline-derived CDR1 and CDR2 are DFQATT and SNEGSKA (reference sequence). The CDR3 is 19 amino acids. This chain uses TRBV20-1 with TRBJ2-1; 16 bases fit TRBD2. Sequencing input: PBMCs or a T cell subset sorted from them (not recorded which). The TCR originated in an adult woman who had mild COVID-19 (a few samples of this study predate the infection). Cell type and time point are not known. The CDR3 region is CSASTPGLAGGSSYNEQFF. CDR3 nucleotide sequence: TGCAGTGCTTCAACTCCGGGACTAGCGGGAGGGAGCTCCTACAATGAGCAGTTCTTC.